The next 10 T cell receptor beta chains were all read from a single sample in a study of blood T cell repertoires in COVID-19. The protocol was immunoSEQ multiplex PCR, while the TCRdb copy is restricted to in-frame clones and leaves out a portion. Among some 490,000 clones, 88% were seen once, and the ten largest hold around 7.9%. Sample: PBMCs or T cells enriched from blood (not recorded which). The receptors stem from a woman aged 55-75 years who had recovered from COVID-19.

The V call is TRBV5-1, the J call TRBJ1-3; a weak D match, TRBD1 (5 bases). The V end lost 5 bases, the J end lost 0 bases, and 12 bases lay between the germline ends. There are 15 residues in the CDR3. CDR1 SGHRS and CDR2 YFSETQ come from the germline V gene. Written as DNA, the CDR3 is TGCGCCAGCAGGGAACAGGTCTACTCTGGAAACACCATATATTTT. This codes for CASREQVYSGNTIYF.

This rearrangement joins TRBV5-4 to TRBJ2-5, with D perhaps TRBD2 (6 bases). The germline V gene has CDR1 SGHNT and CDR2 YYREEE (reference sequence). There are 15 residues in the CDR3. V was clipped by 3 bases and J by 4 bases, with 16 bases between them. Here the CDR3 reads CASSSQTGGGETQYF. The CDR3 bases are TGTGCCAGCAGCTCCCAGACCGGGGGAGGAGAGACCCAGTACTTC.

CDR3 nucleotide sequence: TGTGCCACCAGTGATTCGAGACAGGGGGCGAGAGAGACCCAGTACTTC. Encoded protein: CATSDSRQGARETQYF. V gene TRBV24-1 combines with J gene TRBJ2-5, with TRBD1 matching 10 bases. Trimming at V came to 2 bases and at J to 4 bases, leaving 6 bases not matched to a gene. The CDR3 extends over 16 amino acids. Germline CDR1 and CDR2: KGHDR and SFDVKD.

The CDR3 is CASSLYPHMAGLGDTQYF. The CDR3 nucleotides are TGTGCCAGCAGCTTGTACCCACATATGGCGGGGTTAGGAGATACGCAGTATTTT. The J gene is TRBJ2-3, the V gene TRBV7-2; the D gene is possibly TRBD2 (6 bases). The CDR3 is 18 residues long. Per the germline V gene, CDR1 is SGHTA and CDR2 is FQGNSA. Trimming removed 3 bases from V and 5 bases from J, with 24 bases in between.

This rearrangement joins TRBV11-2 to TRBJ1-1; 7 nucleotides align to TRBD1. CDR1 SGHAT and CDR2 FQNNGV come from the germline V gene. The V segment lost 5 bases and the J segment 4 bases; nucleotides outside the gene matches: 10. The CDR3 has 15 residues. The CDR3 here is CASSLSRQGGTEAFF. CDR3 bases: TGTGCCAGCAGCCTTTCTCGACAGGGCGGCACTGAAGCTTTCTTT.

The chain links TRBV6-5 to TRBJ2-3; TRBD1 aligns across 9 bases. V lost 6 bases to trimming and J lost 4 bases; unmatched junction nucleotides: 8. The CDR3 spans 15 residues. Germline CDR1 MNHEY, CDR2 SVGAGI. The CDR3 is CASRPGQGSADTQYF. The CDR3, as DNA: TGTGCCAGCAGGCCGGGACAGGGATCAGCAGATACGCAGTATTTT.

This clone has only one observation. The chain joins TRBV24-1 to TRBJ2-2, with 7 nucleotides matching TRBD1. The CDR3 spans 17 residues. CDR1 and CDR2 from the germline V gene are KGHDR and SFDVKD. V shed 4 bases, J shed 6 bases, and the junction held 13 bases outside the gene matches. CDR3 sequence reads: CATSDRTTGKVPGELFF. The CDR3 nucleotides read TGTGCCACCAGTGACCGTACGACAGGGAAGGTTCCCGGGGAGCTGTTTTTT.

The chain joins TRBV24-1 to TRBJ2-3; the match to TRBD2 covers 9 bases. This CDR3 is built from 16 residues. The V gene's germline CDR1 is KGHDR and CDR2 SFDVKD. V lost 4 bases, J lost 4 bases, and 8 bases stayed unmatched. In DNA form, the CDR3 reads TGTGCCACCAGTGACCCCGGAGGCGGGGGGGCAGATACGCAGTATTTT. Translated, it gives CATSDPGGGGADTQYF.

The J gene is TRBJ2-5, the V gene TRBV2, with 9 bases identical to TRBD2. Losses at the gene ends were 5 bases for V and 1 base for J; bases not matched to a gene: 8. Germline loops: CDR1 SNHLY, CDR2 FYNNEI. The CDR3 spans 16 residues. CDR3 amino acids: CASSLAGAPSQETQYF. CDR3 sequence (DNA): TGTGCCAGCAGTTTAGCGGGGGCCCCCTCCCAAGAGACCCAGTACTTC.

The rearrangement links TRBV7-9 to TRBJ1-6; D not resolved. The V end lost 2 bases, the J end lost 10 bases, and 12 bases lay between the germline ends. The CDR3 runs to 14 residues. Germline CDR1 reads SEHNR; CDR2 reads FQNEAQ (reference sequence). The CDR3 protein is CASSLLTEPSPLHF. The DNA for the CDR3 is TGTGCCAGCAGCTTATTGACGGAGCCATCACCCCTCCACTTT.